These 14 T cell receptor beta chains originate from one sample sequenced in a study of blood T cell repertoires in COVID-19. Here immunoSEQ multiplex PCR was the method, and the copy in TCRdb shows in-frame clones only, minus some. The profile covers about 74,000 clones, with 70% to 90% appearing a single time and around 2.8% taken by the ten largest. The material sequenced was peripheral blood. The receptors derive from a man aged 65-85 years with active or convalescent COVID-19.

A few counts support this clone. This sequence joins TRBV12-3 or TRBV12-4 and TRBJ1-4; 7 nucleotides align to TRBD1. With 7 bases clipped from V and 8 bases from J, the junction kept 7 bases outside the gene matches. CDR3 length: 13 amino acids. The CDR3 region is CASTEGAREKLFF. In nucleotides, the CDR3 is TGTGCCAGCACGGAGGGGGCGCGAGAAAAACTGTTTTTT.

The chain links TRBV6-5 to TRBJ2-5; 8 bases align to TRBD1. There are 16 residues in the CDR3. From germline, CDR1 is MNHEY and CDR2 SVGAGI. Losses at the gene ends were 2 bases for V and 7 bases for J; bases not matched to a gene: 12. The CDR3 sequence is CASSYTSRGQRGTQYF. The CDR3 DNA follows: TGTGCCAGCAGTTACACTTCCAGGGGGCAACGGGGGACCCAGTACTTC.

The chain has TRBV5-1 and TRBJ2-2; 9 nucleotides match TRBD2. J was trimmed by 7 bases and V by 0 bases; bases with no gene match: 13. This CDR3 comprises 18 residues. CDR1 is SGHRS, CDR2 YFSETQ, per germline. The CDR3 loop reads CASSLEGSGSLQGGELFF. In DNA form, the CDR3 reads TGCGCCAGCAGCTTGGAGGGTAGCGGGAGCCTCCAGGGCGGGGAGCTGTTTTTT.

This clone occurred once. The rearrangement uses TRBV19 and TRBJ1-4; 7 bases agree with TRBD1. Germline V gives CDR1 LNHDA, CDR2 SQIVND (reference sequence). Trimming took 5 bases from V and 8 from J; bases not matched to a gene: 5. The CDR3 sequence is 13 residues long. CDR3 bases: TGTGCCAGTAGTGTTGACAGGGCCGAAAAACTGTTTTTT. Translating it yields CASSVDRAEKLFF.

The chain joins TRBV5-1 to TRBJ2-2; 7 bases match TRBD2. The germline V gene has CDR1 SGHRS and CDR2 YFSETQ. Trimming at V came to 2 bases and at J to 7 bases, leaving 8 bases not matched to a gene. This CDR3 contains 15 residues. CDR3 region: CASSFLQRDVGELFF. CDR3 coding DNA: TGCGCCAGCAGCTTTTTACAGCGGGATGTCGGGGAGCTGTTTTTT.

The CDR3 is CASSQGTGLLNQPQHF. The DNA of the CDR3 is TGTGCCAGCTCACAGGGGACAGGTCTGCTCAATCAGCCCCAGCATTTT. This chain joins TRBV18 and TRBJ1-5, with 8 nucleotides matching TRBD1. In germline, CDR1 is KGHSH, CDR2 LQKENI. With 4 bases clipped from V and 3 bases from J, the junction kept 8 bases outside the gene matches. The CDR3 totals 16 residues.

The V and J genes are TRBV3-1 (or the pseudogene TRBV3-2) and TRBJ1-5, with 8 positions matching TRBD1. Per the germline V gene, CDR1 is LGHDT and CDR2 is YNNKEL (reference sequence). The CDR3 totals 17 residues. With 1 base clipped from V and 6 bases from J, the junction kept 11 bases outside the gene matches. The CDR3 loop is CASSQGTGNPRSQPQHF. The CDR3 coding sequence is TGTGCCAGCAGCCAAGGGACAGGGAACCCAAGGAGTCAGCCCCAGCATTTT.

This chain joins TRBV30 and TRBJ2-2; TRBD1 aligns across 10 bases. Germline CDR1 and CDR2: GTSNPN and SVGIG (reference sequence). This CDR3 has 15 residues. V lost 4 bases to trimming and J lost 3 bases; unmatched junction nucleotides: 5. CDR3 residues: CAWTRTGGYTGELFF. The DNA of the CDR3 is TGTGCCTGGACTCGGACAGGGGGTTACACCGGGGAGCTGTTTTTT.

The chain is built from TRBV7-6 and TRBJ1-3; D is uncertain. V was cut by 5 bases and J by 3 bases, with 17 bases left in between. The CDR3 is 16 amino acids. Germline V gives CDR1 SGHVS, CDR2 FNYEAQ. In nucleotides, the CDR3 is TGTGCCAGCAGCCCCCACGTATCAGGCCATGGAAACACCATATATTTT. This codes for CASSPHVSGHGNTIYF. The complete variable domain, with remaining parts taken from reference TRBV7-6 and TRBJ1-3, reads GAGVSQSPRYKVTKRGQDVALRCDPISGHVSLYWYRQALGQGPEFLTYFNYEAQQDKSGLPNDRFSAERPEGSISTLTIQRTEQRDSAMYRCASSPHVSGHGNTIYFGEGSWLTVV.

The V gene is TRBV5-6, the J gene TRBJ2-7; 13 bases line up with TRBD2. Germline assignment: CDR1 SGHDT and CDR2 YYEEEE. With 2 bases clipped from V and 2 bases from J, the junction kept 7 bases outside the gene matches. This CDR3 comprises 17 residues. Here the CDR3 DNA reads TGTGCCAGCAGCTTAACCGGGACTAGCGGGGTTACCTACGAGCAGTACTTC. Translating it yields CASSLTGTSGVTYEQYF. The complete variable domain, with remaining parts taken from reference TRBV5-6 and TRBJ2-7, reads DAGVTQSPTHLIKTRGQQVTLRCSPKSGHDTVSWYQQALGQGPQFIFQYYEEEERQRGNFPDRFSGHQFPNYSSELNVNALLLGDSALYLCASSLTGTSGVTYEQYFGPGTRLTVT.

The rearrangement joins TRBV18 to TRBJ2-5; D may be TRBD2 (7 bases). V gave up 8 bases and J gave up 5 bases, with 12 bases separating them. This CDR3 is 12 amino acids long. The germline V gene encodes CDR1 KGHSH and CDR2 LQKENI. The DNA for the CDR3 is TGTGCCAGCCGTCCGGGGGGCGAGACCCAGTACTTC. Translation gives CASRPGGETQYF.

This sequence joins TRBV5-1 and TRBJ2-1; D uncertain. There are 13 residues in the CDR3. Per germline, CDR1 SGHRS and CDR2 YFSETQ. The ends were cut back, 0 bases at V and 4 bases at J, with 5 bases in the middle. The CDR3 spells CASSLVRYNEQFF. The CDR3, as DNA: TGCGCCAGCAGCTTGGTGCGGTACAATGAGCAGTTCTTC.

This CDR3 is CASSFRGASTGELFF. The CDR3 DNA follows: TGTGCCAGCAGCTTCAGGGGGGCGAGTACCGGGGAGCTGTTTTTT. The rearrangement joins TRBV11-2 to TRBJ2-2, with D perhaps TRBD1 (7 bases). The CDR3 has 15 amino acids. CDR1 SGHAT and CDR2 FQNNGV come from the germline V gene. V was shortened by 3 bases and J by 5 bases, with 13 bases between the two germline ends.

V and J are TRBV19 and TRBJ2-3; 12 bases fit TRBD2. V was pared by 4 bases and J by 5 bases, with 7 bases of the junction left unmatched. This CDR3 spans 16 amino acids. Germline CDR1 LNHDA, CDR2 SQIVND (reference sequence). Here the CDR3 DNA reads TGTGCCAGTAGTAGGGCTAGCGGGGGGGCCGGAGATACGCAGTATTTT. Translation: CASSRASGGAGDTQYF.